The rows below give T cell receptor beta chains drawn from one sample of a study of CD8+CD57+ T cells in acquired aplastic anemia. TCRdb itself ran the reads through MiXCR, one entry per CDR3 protein. The data hold just over 150,000 distinct CDR3 sequences, with 45% to 50% observed a single time. Sample: sorted CD4+, CD8+, or CD8+CD57+ T cells (not recorded which) from PBMCs. The receptors were gathered from a human donor with aplastic anemia. Each CDR3 is given with its conserved first and last residue. D genes are given only for firm matches. Where a row states a size, it is once, few, many or the class of an expanded clone; other rows omit it.

>-|TRBJ1-3|16|TRBV11-1|-
TGTGCCAGCAGCACATTCGGACCGTCTTCTGGAAACACCATATATTTT
CASSTFGPSSGNTIYF
>-|TRBJ1-6|16|TRBV9|-
TGTGCCAGCAGCGTAGCAGGGGACTACTATAATTCACCCCTCCACTTT
CASSVAGDYYNSPLHF
>-|TRBJ1-2|13|TRBV11-1|-
TGTGCCAGCAGCCGGACAGAGGGCTATGGCTACACCTTC
CASSRTEGYGYTF
>many|TRBJ2-1|12|TRBV19|-
TGTGCCAGCAGCAGAGACTACAATGAGCAGTTCTTC
CASSRDYNEQFF
>-|TRBJ1-5|14|TRBV20-1|-
TGCAGTGCTAGTCGTAGGGACCCAAATCAGCCCCAGCATTTT
CSASRRDPNQPQHF
>many|TRBJ1-4|13|TRBV7-9|-
TGTGCCAGCAGCTTAGCCGAAAGCGAAAAACTGTTTTTT
CASSLAESEKLFF
>-|TRBJ1-1|15|TRBV5-1|-
TGCGCCAGCAGCAGCCAGGGTTCAGTGAACACTGAAGCTTTCTTT
CASSSQGSVNTEAFF
>-|TRBJ2-7|15|TRBV2|-
TGTGCCAGCCTCCCAGGTGAGGGAGATGGTTACGAGCAGTACTTC
CASLPGEGDGYEQYF
>many|TRBJ1-2|14|TRBV5-1|-
TGCGCCAGCAGCTCCAGACAGAGTCTCTATGGCTACACCTTC
CASSSRQSLYGYTF
>-|TRBJ2-2|13|TRBV14|-
TGTGCCAGCAGCCTACGGGTAACCGGGGAGCTGTTTTTT
CASSLRVTGELFF
>many|TRBJ2-7|14|TRBV11-3|-
TGTGCCAGCAGCTTAAAAGGGAAAGCCTACGAGCAGTACTTC
CASSLKGKAYEQYF
>-|TRBJ2-7|18|TRBV24-1|TRBD2
TGTGCCACCAGTGAGGAACTAGCGGGAGGTGGGAACTCCTACGAGCAGTACTTC
CATSEELAGGGNSYEQYF
>-|TRBJ2-1|17|TRBV7-9|-
TGTGCCAGCAGCCACGGGTCCTGGACCCACTCAATGGGTGAGCAGTTCTTC
CASSHGSWTHSMGEQFF
>-|TRBJ2-7|14|TRBV6-2/TRBV6-3|TRBD2
TGTGCCAGCAGCCCCGGGGGGGGGGACTACGAGCAGTACTTC
CASSPGGGDYEQYF
>-|TRBJ1-2|13|TRBV2|-
TGTGCCAGCAGTGGGAGGATCAACTATGGCTACACCTTC
CASSGRINYGYTF
>many|TRBJ2-7|13|TRBV6-1|TRBD1
TGTGCCAGCAGTGAGACAGGGCCCTACGAGCAGTACTTC
CASSETGPYEQYF
>-|TRBJ2-3|15|TRBV10-2|TRBD2
TGCGCCAGCAGTGAGTCTCTCAGCGGGATGGATACGCAGTATTTT
CASSESLSGMDTQYF